This passage covers 31 T cell receptor beta chains from one sample sequenced in a study of T cell clonality in common variable immunodeficiency. Profiling relied on immunoSEQ multiplex PCR, and the TCRdb table lists in-frame clones only, not all of them. The sample holds around 40,000 clones, and no clone turns up only once. Whole-study results and caveats: In common variable immunodeficiency, TCR beta chains reportedly carried fewer deletions and N-nucleotide insertions.

Which antigens these TCRs recognize remains unknown. The sequenced sample was peripheral blood mononuclear cells. Receptors originate from a human donor with common variable immunodeficiency.

This clone was detected many times. Read sequence stops 3 residues before the CDR3 end, and the germline J gene provides the missing end. The chain combines TRBV5-6 with TRBJ2-5; 7 bases line up with TRBD1. CDR3 length: 14 amino acids. V gave up 0 bases and J gave up 3 bases; unmatched junction bases: 2. CDR1 is SGHDT, CDR2 YYEEEE, per germline. The sequenced part of the CDR3 DNA is TGTGCCAGCAGCTTGGGAGACAGGGAAGAGACC. Protein sequence: CASSLGDREET. The CDR3, in full, reads CASSLGDREETQYF.

In its sample, this clone was seen a few times. Coverage ceases 3 residues before the CDR3 finishes, and the germline J gene fills in the end. This rearrangement joins TRBV2 to TRBJ1-5, with D maybe TRBD1 (6 bases). The CDR3 has 16 residues. Germline V gives CDR1 SNHLY, CDR2 FYNNEI. V lost 1 base to trimming and J lost 4 bases, with 14 bases between them. CDR3 sequence: CASSEVSGGGNQPQHF. The sequenced CDR3 bases are TGTGCCAGCAGTGAAGTTTCAGGAGGGGGTAATCAGCCC.

This clone was recorded at least ten times. Read coverage stops 3 residues before the CDR3 terminus; the germline J gene supplies the remainder. The chain recombines TRBV12-3 or TRBV12-4 with TRBJ2-1; weak D call: TRBD2 (5 bases). V lost 1 base, J lost 8 bases, and 6 bases lay in between. The CDR3 runs 12 residues. Incomplete CDR3 DNA: TGTGCCAGCAGTTTAGGAGGGTATGAG. It translates to CASSLGGYE. The full-length CDR3 reads as CASSLGGYEQFF.

This clone was recorded many times. The read ends 3 residues early relative to the CDR3; the germline J gene fills the gap. The V call is TRBV7-8, the J call TRBJ1-2, with unresolved D. The CDR3 extends over 13 amino acids. From germline, CDR1 is SGHVS and CDR2 FQNEAQ. The sequenced part of the CDR3 DNA is TGTGCCAGCAGCCCGGACTTGGCGGGGGGC. Translation: CASSPDLAGG. In full, the CDR3 reads CASSPDLAGGYTF. Full variable domain (missing parts from reference TRBV7-8 and TRBJ1-2): GAGVSQSPRYKVAKRGQDVALRCDPISGHVSLFWYQQALGQGPEFLTYFQNEAQLDKSGLPSDRFFAERPEGSVSTLKIQRTQQEDSAVYLCASSPDLAGGYTFGSGTRLTVV.

As for this clone: From the germline J gene comes the end of the CDR3, since the read stops 3 residues before it. The chain couples TRBV19 to TRBJ2-7; D is uncertain. Trimming shortened V by 5 bases and J by 2 bases, and 16 bases separated the two germline ends. The CDR3 sequence is 15 residues long. From germline, CDR1 is LNHDA and CDR2 SQIVND (reference sequence). The covered CDR3 bases are TGTGCCAGTAGTCAAACCTCCGGGTCCCCCTACGAG. The encoded protein is CASSQTSGSPYE. From start to end, the CDR3 is CASSQTSGSPYEQYF.

Many counts were recorded for this clone. The CDR3 end lies 3 residues beyond the end of the read and is filled in from the germline J gene. The chain employs TRBV5-1 and TRBJ2-1; TRBD2 matches at 7 bases. The CDR3 totals 17 residues. J gave up 6 bases and V 0 bases, and 12 bases lay outside the gene matches. Germline assignment: CDR1 SGHRS and CDR2 YFSETQ. The CDR3 sequence is CASSLDGFAGEGNEQFF. CDR3 DNA, as far as it was read: TGCGCCAGCAGCTTGGATGGTTTTGCGGGAGAGGGCAATGAG. The full variable domain, with the rest looked up from reference TRBV5-1 and TRBJ2-1, is KAGVTQTPRYLIKTRGQQVTLSCSPISGHRSVSWYQQTPGQGLQFLFEYFSETQRNKGNFPGRFSGRQFSNSRSEMNVSTLELGDSALYLCASSLDGFAGEGNEQFFGPGTRLTVL.

This clone occurred many times. The read ends 3 residues before the CDR3 terminus; that terminus is restored from the germline J gene. The chain recombines TRBV5-1 with TRBJ1-1, with D hard to call. V was trimmed by 1 base and J by 3 bases, leaving 4 bases between them. Germline-derived CDR1 and CDR2 are SGHRS and YFSETQ. The CDR3 covers 12 residues. The part of the CDR3 DNA that was read is TGCGCCAGCAGCTTGACGGACACTGAA. Amino acids: CASSLTDTE. The whole CDR3 protein is CASSLTDTEAFF. Full variable domain (rest looked up from reference TRBV5-1 and TRBJ1-1): KAGVTQTPRYLIKTRGQQVTLSCSPISGHRSVSWYQQTPGQGLQFLFEYFSETQRNKGNFPGRFSGRQFSNSRSEMNVSTLELGDSALYLCASSLTDTEAFFGQGTRLTVV.

This clone was counted between two and nine times. The CDR3 is cut off 3 residues early in the read; its end comes from the germline J gene. The gene calls are TRBV2 and TRBJ2-5; D is perhaps TRBD2 (6 bases). Germline values: CDR1 SNHLY, CDR2 FYNNEI. The germline V and J ends were trimmed by 3 bases and 4 bases, with 12 bases remaining between them. The CDR3 length is 14 residues. CDR3 amino acids: CASSEVEGRETQYF. The sequenced CDR3 bases are TGTGCCAGCAGTGAGGTGGAGGGGCGAGAGACC.

This clone was seen repeatedly, ten times or more. The missing CDR3 end, 3 residues past where the read stops, is filled in from the germline J gene. J is TRBJ1-5 and V is TRBV7-2; D call uncertain. The CDR3 extends over 12 amino acids. V lost 2 bases and J 4 bases, leaving 3 bases between the germline ends. In germline, CDR1 is SGHTA, CDR2 FQGNSA. The sequenced part of the CDR3 DNA is TGTGCCAGCAGCTTACCGAATCAGCCC. It translates to CASSLPNQP. The whole CDR3 region reads CASSLPNQPQHF. Using reference TRBV7-2 and TRBJ1-5 for the parts outside the CDR3, the full variable domain is GAGVSQSPSNKVTEKGKDVELRCDPISGHTALYWYRQSLGQGLEFLIYFQGNSAPDKSGLPSDRFSAERTGGSVSTLTIQRTQQEDSAVYLCASSLPNQPQHFGDGTRLSIL.

Turning to this clone: The read falls 3 residues short of the CDR3 end, and the missing part is taken from the germline J gene. The chain links TRBV5-1 to TRBJ2-5; 10 bases fit TRBD2. The ends lost 4 bases at V and 1 base at J; junction bases unmatched: 4. Germline V lookup: CDR1 SGHRS, CDR2 YFSETQ. CDR3 length equals 15 residues. Here the CDR3 reads CASSELAGTQETQYF. The DNA read from the CDR3 is TGCGCCAGCAGCGAACTAGCGGGAACCCAAGAGACC.

This clone came up many times. Read sequence stops 3 residues before the CDR3 end, and the germline J gene provides the missing end. V gene TRBV30 combines with J gene TRBJ1-1; D remains ambiguous. The CDR3 length is 13 residues. Looked up from germline, CDR1 is GTSNPN and CDR2 is SVGIG (reference sequence). This chain's CDR3 is CAWSVGGRTGAFF. The CDR3 bases that were read are TGTGCCTGGAGTGTAGGAGGTCGGACTGGG.

This clone was seen many times. The read terminates 3 residues ahead of where the CDR3 ends, so the germline J gene completes it. The chain links TRBV7-2 to TRBJ1-6; 8 bases agree with TRBD1. The CDR3 runs to 15 residues. CDR1 and CDR2 (germline): SGHTA, FQGNSA. V was pared by 1 base and J by 8 bases, with 4 bases of the junction left unmatched. CDR3 protein: CASSLGDRGHSPLHF. Partial CDR3 DNA: TGTGCCAGCAGCTTAGGAGACAGGGGCCATTCACCC.

This clone was detected a few times. The CDR3 is cut off 3 residues early in the read; its end comes from the germline J gene. This chain links TRBV19 with TRBJ1-2; the D is unclear. V lost 3 bases to trimming and J lost 3 bases, with 2 bases between them. CDR1 and CDR2 (germline): LNHDA, SQIVND (reference sequence). The CDR3 is 11 residues long. The part of the CDR3 DNA that was read is TGTGCCAGTAGTATCGACTATGGC. Protein: CASSIDYG. The complete CDR3 sequence is CASSIDYGYTF.

A note on this clone: The read terminates 3 residues ahead of where the CDR3 ends, so the germline J gene completes it. The gene calls are TRBV5-6 and TRBJ2-7; D may be TRBD1 (6 bases). CDR1 and CDR2 from the germline V gene are SGHDT and YYEEEE. There are 13 residues in the CDR3. V dropped 3 bases and J dropped 1 base, with 8 bases sitting between them. CDR3 DNA, as far as it was read: TGTGCCAGCAGCTCAACAGGGTCCTACGAG. Translating gives CASSSTGSYE. The whole CDR3 is CASSSTGSYEQYF.

This clone has at least ten counts. The read falls 3 residues short of the CDR3 end, and the missing part is taken from the germline J gene. J is TRBJ1-1 and V is TRBV18; possible D gene TRBD1, 5 bases. V gave up 5 bases and J gave up 0 bases, with 13 bases separating them. The germline V gene encodes CDR1 KGHSH and CDR2 LQKENI. The CDR3 has 15 amino acids. CDR3 loop: CASSGGVGMNTEAFF. The DNA read from the CDR3 is TGTGCCAGCTCAGGGGGGGTAGGGATGAACACTGAA.

Notes on this clone: The read stops 3 residues short of the end of the CDR3; the missing end is completed from the germline J gene. The chain links TRBV18 to TRBJ1-3; unclear D gene. V was clipped by 4 bases and J by 0 bases, with 10 bases between them. CDR3 length: 15 residues. The germline V gene has CDR1 KGHSH and CDR2 LQKENI. CDR3 DNA, as far as it was read: TGTGCCAGCTCACGGGCCGCTGACTCTGGAAACACC. Its protein product is CASSRAADSGNT. The CDR3 reads in full as CASSRAADSGNTIYF.

In the case of this clone: The CDR3 extends 3 residues past the end of the read, so its final part is completed from the germline J gene. The rearrangement uses TRBV2 and TRBJ1-4; tentatively, D is TRBD1 (5 bases). Germline V gives CDR1 SNHLY, CDR2 FYNNEI. This CDR3 has 16 amino acids. V lost 3 bases, J lost 8 bases, and 19 bases lay in between. This chain's CDR3 is CASSDEWLGTEEKLFF. CDR3 DNA (partial): TGTGCCAGCAGTGATGAGTGGCTAGGGACTGAAGAAAAA.

Notes on this clone: The sequence runs out 3 residues before the end of the CDR3; the remainder is reconstructed from the germline J gene. The chain links TRBV18 to TRBJ1-2; 7 nucleotides line up with TRBD1. The CDR3 contains 15 residues. V dropped 5 bases and J dropped 2; count of bases not matched to a gene: 8. Germline V gives CDR1 KGHSH, CDR2 LQKENI. The DNA read from the CDR3 is TGTGCCAGCTCATCCCAGACAGGGACCAACTATGGC. Protein sequence: CASSSQTGTNYG. The whole CDR3 sequence is CASSSQTGTNYGYTF.

The table lists this clone with a few counts. With the read ending 3 residues before the CDR3 end, the germline J gene is used to fill in that end. This rearrangement joins TRBV7-2 to TRBJ2-5, with 8 bases matching TRBD1. V was clipped by 2 bases and J by 5 bases; unmatched bases: 7. The CDR3 length is 15 residues. The germline CDR1 and CDR2 sequences are SGHTA and FQGNSA. CDR3 DNA, as far as it was read: TGTGCCAGCAGCTTAATGGACAGGGTGGCTGAGACC. It encodes CASSLMDRVAET. The complete CDR3 reads CASSLMDRVAETQYF.

In regard to this clone: The read terminates 3 residues ahead of where the CDR3 ends, so the germline J gene completes it. The chain is built from TRBV19 and TRBJ1-5; no definite D call. The CDR3 length is 14 residues. The ends were cut back, 3 bases at V and 2 bases at J, with 8 bases in the middle. The germline V gene has CDR1 LNHDA and CDR2 SQIVND (reference sequence). This CDR3 reads CASSIRIGNQPQHF. Partial CDR3 DNA: TGTGCCAGTAGTATTCGTATTGGCAATCAGCCC.

The table lists this clone with many counts. The read terminates 3 residues before the CDR3 end, so the remaining end is supplied by the germline J gene. This chain links TRBV2 with TRBJ1-2; 7 bases match TRBD1. V lost 8 bases to trimming and J lost 1 base; unmatched junction nucleotides: 7. This CDR3 is built from 14 residues. CDR1 and CDR2 from the germline V gene are SNHLY and FYNNEI. Incomplete CDR3 DNA: TGTGCCAGCGTCGACAGGGAGAATAACTATGGC. It yields the protein CASVDRENNYG. The CDR3 in its entirety is CASVDRENNYGYTF.

This clone was recorded many times. Sequencing ends 3 residues short of the CDR3 end; the germline J gene provides the rest. This chain joins TRBV5-1 and TRBJ2-2; TRBD2 agrees at 12 bases. V shed 0 bases and J 0 bases; nucleotides not matched to a gene: 3. The CDR3 extends over 18 amino acids. The germline gives CDR1 SGHRS, CDR2 YFSETQ. CDR3 DNA, as far as it was read: TGCGCCAGCAGCTTGGGCCTAGCGGGAGGGACGAACACCGGGGAG. Encoded protein: CASSLGLAGGTNTGE. In full, the CDR3 reads CASSLGLAGGTNTGELFF.

There are many counts of this clone. The read ends 3 residues shy of where the CDR3 ends; the end is completed using the germline J gene. The rearrangement joins TRBV29-1 to TRBJ2-1; 9 nucleotides align to TRBD2. J gave up 6 bases and V 8 bases, and 11 bases lay outside the gene matches. The germline V gene has CDR1 SQVTM and CDR2 ANQGSEA. CDR3 length: 14 residues. The covered CDR3 bases are TGCAGCTTCACTTTTAGCGGGAGAGCCAATGAG. Residues: CSFTFSGRANE. The whole CDR3 sequence is CSFTFSGRANEQFF.

This clone was seen at least ten times. Coverage ceases 3 residues before the CDR3 finishes, and the germline J gene fills in the end. The V and J genes are TRBV7-2 and TRBJ2-7; 8 bases align to TRBD1. Looked up from germline, CDR1 is SGHTA and CDR2 is FQGNSA. The CDR3 contains 14 residues. J gave up 5 bases and V 5 bases, and 8 bases lay outside the gene matches. CDR3 bases read: TGTGCCAGCAGCAGGGACAGGTACAGCGACGAG. It yields the protein CASSRDRYSDE. The complete CDR3 protein is CASSRDRYSDEQYF.

This clone was seen a handful of times. The read gets to within 3 residues of the CDR3 end, and the germline J gene fills in the rest. V and J are TRBV2 and TRBJ1-2; D may be TRBD1 (6 bases). The length of the CDR3 is 12 residues. The ends were cut back, 7 bases at V and 2 bases at J, with 8 bases in the middle. Germline V gene lookup returns CDR1 SNHLY and CDR2 FYNNEI. CDR3 sequence: CASNGQNYGYTF. The sequenced part of the CDR3 DNA is TGTGCCAGCAACGGACAGAACTATGGC.

This clone was seen at least ten times. Sequencing ends 3 residues short of the CDR3 end; the germline J gene provides the rest. This chain joins TRBV18 and TRBJ1-2, with D perhaps matching TRBD1 (6 bases). This CDR3 is built from 16 residues. Germline V CDR1 and CDR2: KGHSH, LQKENI. Trimming removed 1 base at V and 1 base at J, with 13 bases between. The covered CDR3 bases are TGTGCCAGCTCACCACTACAGGGCTTGAATAACTATGGC. This sequence encodes CASSPLQGLNNYG. The full CDR3 reads CASSPLQGLNNYGYTF.

This clone was counted at least ten times. The CDR3 extends 3 residues past the end of the read, so its final part is completed from the germline J gene. The V and J genes are TRBV7-8 and TRBJ1-1; TRBD1 agrees at 7 bases. The germline V gene encodes CDR1 SGHVS and CDR2 FQNEAQ. CDR3 length equals 15 residues. With 5 bases clipped from V and 0 bases from J, the junction kept 6 bases outside the gene matches. The chain's CDR3 is CASSLWTGVNTEAFF. The CDR3 DNA, read in part, is TGTGCCAGCAGCCTCTGGACAGGCGTGAACACTGAA.

This clone appeared a few times. CDR3 DNA (partial): TGTGCCAGCCCTGGACCTAACAGGGGCGGAGGGACTGAA. Translated: CASPGPNRGGGTE. The whole CDR3 sequence reads CASPGPNRGGGTEAFF. J is TRBJ1-1 and V is TRBV2; 7 bases agree with TRBD1. Sequencing ends 3 residues short of the CDR3 end; the germline J gene provides the rest. This CDR3 is built from 16 residues. From germline, CDR1 is SNHLY and CDR2 FYNNEI. V gave up 8 bases and J gave up 5 bases; unmatched junction bases: 17.

As for this clone: With the read ending 3 residues before the CDR3 end, the germline J gene is used to fill in that end. V is TRBV6-2 or TRBV6-3 and J is TRBJ2-5, with D perhaps matching TRBD2 (6 bases). The germline V gene encodes CDR1 MNHEY and CDR2 SVGEGT. There are 16 residues in the CDR3. V was cut by 6 bases and J by 2 bases, with 19 bases left in between. The sequenced part of the CDR3 DNA is TGTGCCAGCAGCCAGGGTTCCGGGACTCTACAAGAGACC. It specifies CASSQGSGTLQET. The full CDR3 is CASSQGSGTLQETQYF.

In its sample, this clone was seen many times. The CDR3 goes on 3 residues after the read ends, and that part is filled in from the germline J gene. The chain joins TRBV14 to TRBJ2-3, with 8 positions matching TRBD1. The CDR3 has 15 amino acids. The V gene end was trimmed by 4 bases and the J gene end by 5 bases; junction bases not matched to a gene: 8. Germline V gene lookup returns CDR1 SGHDN and CDR2 FVKESK. The CDR3 is CASSLRTGHGDTQYF. Partial CDR3 DNA: TGTGCCAGCAGCCTCCGGACAGGGCACGGAGATACG.

This clone was picked up many times. The missing CDR3 end, 3 residues past where the read stops, is filled in from the germline J gene. This chain connects TRBV5-5 to TRBJ2-1, with 7 bases that match TRBD2. The V gene end was trimmed by 0 bases and the J gene end by 6 bases; junction bases not matched to a gene: 3. Per germline, CDR1 SGHKS and CDR2 YYEKEE (reference sequence). The CDR3 spans 14 residues. CDR3 protein: CASSLGGSGNEQFF. The DNA read from the CDR3 is TGTGCCAGCAGCTTGGGCGGGAGTGGCAATGAG.